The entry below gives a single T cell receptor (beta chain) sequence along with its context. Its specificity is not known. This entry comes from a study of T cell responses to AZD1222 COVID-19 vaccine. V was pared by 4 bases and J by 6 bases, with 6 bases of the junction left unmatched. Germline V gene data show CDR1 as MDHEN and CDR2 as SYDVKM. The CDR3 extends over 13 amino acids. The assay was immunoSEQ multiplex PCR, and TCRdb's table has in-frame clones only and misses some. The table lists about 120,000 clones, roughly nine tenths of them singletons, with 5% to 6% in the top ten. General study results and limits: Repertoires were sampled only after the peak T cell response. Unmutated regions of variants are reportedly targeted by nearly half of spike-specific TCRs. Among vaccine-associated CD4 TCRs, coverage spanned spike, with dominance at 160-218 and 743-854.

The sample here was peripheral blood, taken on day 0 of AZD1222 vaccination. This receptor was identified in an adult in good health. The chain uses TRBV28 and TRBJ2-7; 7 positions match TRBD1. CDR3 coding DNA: TGTGCCAGCAGTTATAGGGGGCTGCGCGAGCAGTACTTC. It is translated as CASSYRGLREQYF.